This T cell receptor beta chain was retrieved from a study of blood T cell repertoires in COVID-19. In the study overall: Samples representing acute and convalescent COVID-19 were sourced from the United States, Italy and Spain.

The CDR3 length is 13 residues. CDR1 is SQVTM, CDR2 ANQGSEA, per germline. V was pared by 5 bases and J by 2 bases, with 4 bases of the junction left unmatched. The repertoire was sequenced with immunoSEQ multiplex PCR; TCRdb's copy has only in-frame clones and lacks some. The sample holds around 250,000 clones, around 90% seen once. The specimen was peripheral blood. This chain connects TRBV29-1 to TRBJ2-3; 7 nucleotides agree with TRBD2. This sequence originates from a woman aged 65 to 85 with COVID-19, enrolled during active disease. CDR3 loop: CSVRSGNTDTQYF. In nucleotides, the CDR3 is TGCAGCGTTCGCAGCGGGAACACAGATACGCAGTATTTT.